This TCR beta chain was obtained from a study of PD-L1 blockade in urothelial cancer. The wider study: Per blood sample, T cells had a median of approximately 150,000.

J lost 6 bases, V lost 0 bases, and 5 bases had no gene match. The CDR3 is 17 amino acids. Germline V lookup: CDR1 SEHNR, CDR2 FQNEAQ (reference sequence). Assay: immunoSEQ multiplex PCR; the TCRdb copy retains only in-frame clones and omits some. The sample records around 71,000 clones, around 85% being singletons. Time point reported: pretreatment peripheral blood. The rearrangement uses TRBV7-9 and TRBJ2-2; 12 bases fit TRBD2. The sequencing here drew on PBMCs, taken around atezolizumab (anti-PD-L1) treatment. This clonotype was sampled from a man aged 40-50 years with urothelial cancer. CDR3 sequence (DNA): TGTGCCAGCAGCTTAGCCTCTAGCGGGAGGGGGGCCGGGGAGCTGTTTTTT. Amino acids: CASSLASSGRGAGELFF.